This section outlines one TCR beta chain sequence together with its context. Its antigen is still unknown. The data stem from a study of glioma-infiltrating T cells after dendritic cell vaccination. Points from the study as a whole: Patients with more pretreatment TILs had longer time to progression and survival.

The time point here: after dendritic cell vaccination, including at tumor progression/relapse. TCRdb's copy holds only in-frame clones and misses some; the assay was immunoSEQ multiplex PCR. The repertoire consists of roughly 80,000 clones, with around 86% occurring once and the leading ten covering around 2%. The TCR originated in a human donor with glioblastoma. The source was blood, collected after dendritic cell vaccination.

The CDR3 reads CASSPGVGDQPQHF. In DNA form, the CDR3 reads TGCGCCAGCAGCCCGGGGGTGGGTGATCAGCCCCAGCATTTT. This chain joins TRBV5-1 and TRBJ1-5, with D tentatively TRBD1 (5 bases). The CDR3 runs 14 residues. With 4 bases removed from V and 5 bases from J, the gap between germline ends came to 13 bases. From germline, CDR1 is SGHRS and CDR2 YFSETQ.